The next 10 T cell receptor beta chains were all read from a single sample in a study of T cell responses to AZD1222 COVID-19 vaccine (dated by TCRdb to about 2021). This sample's time point label indicates: baseline before first vaccination. The library was generated by the immunoSEQ multiplex PCR assay. TCRdb mirrors the immuneACCESS table, restricted to in-frame sequences. Some clones are absent from its copies; in checked studies, under half trace to an unresolved V gene, and the reason for the others is unknown. For this sample there are 90,000 to 150,000 clones; 85% to 90% appear just once. The ten largest make up around 8% of the sample. Specimen: peripheral blood, collected on day 0 of AZD1222 vaccination. The origin of the receptors is an adult in good health.

V gene TRBV29-1 combines with J gene TRBJ2-3; tentative D call: TRBD2 (6 bases). Trimming pared 0 bases from V and 3 bases from J, leaving 10 bases between. This CDR3 is built from 14 residues. In germline, CDR1 is SQVTM, CDR2 ANQGSEA. CDR3 in amino acids: CSVEDHGSTDTQYF. The CDR3 bases are TGCAGCGTTGAAGATCACGGGAGTACAGATACGCAGTATTTT.

This clone has just a few counts. This chain uses TRBV10-2 with TRBJ1-2; no clear D. Trimming shortened V by 6 bases and J by 4 bases, and 12 bases separated the two germline ends. The CDR3 spans 13 residues. Germline V gives CDR1 WSHSY, CDR2 SAAADI. The chain's CDR3 is CASRISESYGYTF. The CDR3 nucleotides read TGCGCCAGCAGGATTTCGGAGAGCTATGGCTACACCTTC.

This sequence joins TRBV5-1 and TRBJ1-4; 10 bases fit TRBD1. V was clipped by 4 bases and J by 1 base; unmatched bases: 4. There are 16 residues in the CDR3. The germline CDR1 and CDR2 sequences are SGHRS and YFSETQ. Here the CDR3 reads CASSRGQGVTNEKLFF. CDR3 nucleotide sequence: TGCGCCAGCAGCCGCGGACAGGGGGTAACTAATGAAAAACTGTTTTTT. The whole variable domain, filled in from reference TRBV5-1 and TRBJ1-4, reads KAGVTQTPRYLIKTRGQQVTLSCSPISGHRSVSWYQQTPGQGLQFLFEYFSETQRNKGNFPGRFSGRQFSNSRSEMNVSTLELGDSALYLCASSRGQGVTNEKLFFGSGTQLSVL.

The V gene is TRBV9, the J gene TRBJ2-7; maybe TRBD1 (6 bases). Trimming stripped 3 bases from V and 3 bases from J, with 13 bases between. The CDR3 length is 14 residues. Looked up from germline, CDR1 is SGDLS and CDR2 is YYNGEE. In nucleotides, the CDR3 is TGTGCCAGCAGCGCGCGACAGGATTTCTACGAGCAGTACTTC. Encoded protein: CASSARQDFYEQYF.

The chain recombines TRBV12-5 with TRBJ1-2; 7 nucleotides line up with TRBD1. This CDR3 spans 14 amino acids. The V gene's germline CDR1 is LGHNT and CDR2 FRNRAP. Germline trimming cut 1 base from V and 4 bases from J; bases unmatched to any gene: 3. The CDR3 DNA reads TGTGCTAGTGGTTTGGACGGGACAGTCTATGGCTACACCTTC. Translated, it gives CASGLDGTVYGYTF.

As DNA, the CDR3 is TGTGCCAGCAGCACCTCTAGCGGTGCCTACAATGAGCAGTTCTTC. Its translation is CASSTSSGAYNEQFF. V usage is TRBV7-3 and J usage is TRBJ2-1; 7 bases align to TRBD2. V was clipped by 5 bases and J by 2 bases; unmatched bases: 6. This CDR3 region has 15 residues. The germline gives CDR1 SGHTA, CDR2 FQGTGA.

The V gene is TRBV20-1, the J gene TRBJ1-2; D is undetermined. Trimming stripped 3 bases from V and 8 bases from J, with 10 bases between. The germline gives CDR1 DFQATT, CDR2 SNEGSKA (reference sequence). This CDR3 contains 11 residues. The CDR3 spells CSASYLMGYTF. The CDR3, as DNA: TGCAGTGCTAGCTACCTGATGGGCTACACCTTC.

The chain uses TRBV5-1 and TRBJ2-1; possibly TRBD1 for D (5 bases). Trimming pared 4 bases from V and 4 bases from J, leaving 6 bases between. This CDR3 is built from 12 residues. In germline, CDR1 is SGHRS, CDR2 YFSETQ. The CDR3 is CASSPGYNEQFF. The CDR3 DNA follows: TGCGCCAGCAGCCCAGGGTACAATGAGCAGTTCTTC.

This chain connects TRBV28 to TRBJ1-6, with 7 nucleotides matching TRBD1. Trimming at V came to 7 bases and at J to 9 bases, leaving 6 bases not matched to a gene. There are 13 residues in the CDR3. Germline values: CDR1 MDHEN, CDR2 SYDVKM. The CDR3 coding sequence is TGTGCCAGCACCCAGACAGGGTTTTCACCCCTCCACTTT. This translates into CASTQTGFSPLHF.

The J gene is TRBJ1-1, the V gene TRBV6-2 or TRBV6-3; tentative D call: TRBD1 (6 bases). Per germline, CDR1 MNHEY and CDR2 SVGEGT. The length of the CDR3 is 14 residues. Trimming removed 2 bases from V and 6 bases from J, with 13 bases in between. CDR3 DNA sequence: TGTGCCAGCAGTTACCACAACAGGGACTCTGAAGCTTTCTTT. Encoded protein: CASSYHNRDSEAFF.